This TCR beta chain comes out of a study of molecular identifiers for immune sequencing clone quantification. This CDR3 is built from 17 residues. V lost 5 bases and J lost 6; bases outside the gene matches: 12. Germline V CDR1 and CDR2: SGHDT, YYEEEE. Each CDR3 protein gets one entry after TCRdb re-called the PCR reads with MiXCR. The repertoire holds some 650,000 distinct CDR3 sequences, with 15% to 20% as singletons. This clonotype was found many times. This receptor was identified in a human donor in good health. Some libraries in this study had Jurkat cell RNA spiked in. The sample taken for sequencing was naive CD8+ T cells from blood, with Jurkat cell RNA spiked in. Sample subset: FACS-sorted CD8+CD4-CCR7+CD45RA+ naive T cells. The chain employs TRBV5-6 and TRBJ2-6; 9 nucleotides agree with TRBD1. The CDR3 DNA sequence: TGTGCCAGCAGGGAACAGGGGGCCCTCAGTGCGGCCAACGTCCTGACTTTC. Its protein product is CASREQGALSAANVLTF.